These 8 T cell receptor beta chains originate from one sample sequenced in a study of T cells in Graves' hyperthyroidism and ophthalmopathy. RNA transcripts yielded amplified TCR beta CDR3 regions. The TCR CDR3 was amplified in a first-round RT-PCR using the HTBI primer set. TCRdb redid the calling of the multiplex PCR reads with MiXCR, one entry per CDR3 protein. Of fewer than 550,000 distinct CDR3 sequences in the sample, around a sixth were seen once. The sample consisted of blood. The receptors were sampled from a woman aged 18 to 35 with Graves' hyperthyroidism.

The chain is built from TRBV15 and TRBJ2-7; a weak D match, TRBD1 (7 bases). The CDR3 runs to 14 residues. CDR1 and CDR2 (germline): LNHNV, YYDKDF (reference sequence). Trimming left V 5 bases short and J 2 bases short, with 13 bases between. Here the CDR3 DNA reads TGTGCCACCAGCGCCCGGGGGACAGCCTACGAGCAGTACTTC. It translates to CATSARGTAYEQYF.

Many counts were recorded for this clonotype. The V call is TRBV6-2 or TRBV6-3, the J call TRBJ2-3; D gene unclear. V lost 9 bases, J lost 5 bases, and 6 bases lay in between. Germline V CDR1 and CDR2: MNHEY, SVGEGT. The CDR3 loop spans 10 amino acids. CDR3: CASARDTQYF. Here the CDR3 DNA reads TGTGCCAGTGCGAGAGATACGCAGTATTTT.

This clonotype has ten or more counts. The chain employs TRBV20-1 and TRBJ2-5, with 13 bases that match TRBD2. The V gene end was trimmed by 6 bases and the J gene end by 0 bases; junction bases not matched to a gene: 10. CDR3 length: 17 amino acids. From germline, CDR1 is DFQATT and CDR2 SNEGSKA (reference sequence). CDR3 loop: CSAYRPGLAGNQETQYF. The CDR3 bases are TGCAGTGCCTACCGCCCGGGACTAGCGGGGAACCAAGAGACCCAGTACTTC.

The chain combines TRBV7-9 with TRBJ1-2, with D possibly TRBD1 on 5 matching bases. Germline V gives CDR1 SEHNR, CDR2 FQNEAQ (reference sequence). Trimming cost V 2 bases and J 12 bases, with 13 bases left between them. The CDR3 loop spans 12 amino acids. The DNA of the CDR3 is TGTGCCAGCAGCTTACTACGCAGGGTAGACACCTTC. Translated, it gives CASSLLRRVDTF. The full variable domain, rest sourced from reference TRBV7-9 and TRBJ1-2, is DTGVSQNPRHKITKRGQNVTFRCDPISEHNRLYWYRQTLGQGPEFLTYFQNEAQLEKSRLLSDRFSAERPKGSFSTLEIQRTEQGDSAMYLCASSLLRRVDTFGSGTRLTVV.

This chain joins TRBV5-4 and TRBJ2-1; D call uncertain. Trimming removed 0 bases at V and 5 bases at J, with 9 bases between. Per germline, CDR1 SGHNT and CDR2 YYREEE (reference sequence). The CDR3 covers 14 residues. This CDR3 is CASSLGAEHNEQFF. The CDR3 nucleotides are TGTGCCAGCAGCTTGGGTGCAGAGCACAATGAGCAGTTCTTC.

This clonotype was picked up many times. The chain links TRBV28 to TRBJ2-3; no clear D. Germline V gives CDR1 MDHEN, CDR2 SYDVKM. The CDR3 has 12 residues. V shed 2 bases and J shed 6 bases, with 6 bases lying between them. The CDR3 region is CASSLLSDTQYF. The DNA for the CDR3 is TGTGCCAGCAGTTTACTCTCCGATACGCAGTATTTT. The variable domain in full, completed from reference TRBV28 and TRBJ2-3, reads DVKVTQSSRYLVKRTGEKVFLECVQDMDHENMFWYRQDPGLGLRLIYFSYDVKMKEKGDIPEGYSVSREKKERFSLILESASTNQTSMYLCASSLLSDTQYFGPGTRLTVL.

This clonotype came up many times. The gene calls are TRBV6-1 and TRBJ2-7, with D unresolved. Trimming took off 3 bases at V and 0 bases at J, with 18 bases between the two ends. Germline V lookup: CDR1 MNHNS, CDR2 SASEGT. This CDR3 has 17 amino acids. DNA for the CDR3: TGTGCCAGCAGTGATTATCTCTTGGCGGAGAGCTCCTACGAGCAGTACTTC. Its protein is CASSDYLLAESSYEQYF.

The V and J genes are TRBV6-1 and TRBJ1-5; D possibly corresponds to TRBD1 (6 bases). This CDR3 spans 16 amino acids. CDR1 and CDR2 from the germline V gene are MNHNS and SASEGT. V was trimmed by 3 bases and J by 2 bases, leaving 14 bases between them. For the CDR3, the DNA is TGTGCCAGCAGTGATAGCTGGTACAGGGGCAATCAGCCCCAGCATTTT. Its protein is CASSDSWYRGNQPQHF.